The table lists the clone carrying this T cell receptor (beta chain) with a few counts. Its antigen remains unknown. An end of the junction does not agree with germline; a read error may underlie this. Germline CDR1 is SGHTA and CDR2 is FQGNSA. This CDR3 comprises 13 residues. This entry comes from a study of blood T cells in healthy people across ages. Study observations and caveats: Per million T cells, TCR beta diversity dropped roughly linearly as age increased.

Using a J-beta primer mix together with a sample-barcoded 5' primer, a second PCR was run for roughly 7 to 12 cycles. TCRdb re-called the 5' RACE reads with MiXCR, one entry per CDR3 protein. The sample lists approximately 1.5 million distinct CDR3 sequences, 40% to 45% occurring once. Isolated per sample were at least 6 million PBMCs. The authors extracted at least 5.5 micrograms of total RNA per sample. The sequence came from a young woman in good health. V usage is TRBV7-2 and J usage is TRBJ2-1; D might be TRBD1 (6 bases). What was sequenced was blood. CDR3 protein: CASSSDSGGEQFF. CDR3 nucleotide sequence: TGTGCCAGTAGCTCGGACAGTGGGGGTGAGCAGTTCTTC.